This entry concerns a single T cell receptor beta chain. The antigen remains undetermined. This specimen belongs to a study of cytomegalovirus exposure and HLA in healthy donors. Study outcomes and limitations: Segments of the TCR beta V type were, in most cases, productive about 87% or about 30% of the time in an earlier analysis. Among TCR beta chains, those listed as cytomegalovirus-associated numbered around 160. Later analysis revealed greater clonal expansion in HLA-associated TCR beta chains than in equally common others.

The germline V gene has CDR1 SGHAT and CDR2 FQDESV (reference sequence). The CDR3 consists of 14 residues. Trimming pared 0 bases from V and 2 bases from J, leaving 5 bases between. Vbeta (60) and Jbeta (13) primers were used in the PCR. Some clones are missing from TCRdb's copy, which holds only in-frame ones; the method was immunoSEQ multiplex PCR. Among approximately 220,000 clones listed, about 74% were seen once. The rearrangement uses TRBV11-1 and TRBJ2-1; maybe TRBD1 (5 bases). The origin of this receptor is a man between 35 and 55 years old in good health and CMV-seronegative. Sample: PBMCs. The CDR3 loop is CASSLARAYNEQFF. The CDR3 bases are TGTGCCAGCAGCTTAGCCAGGGCCTACAATGAGCAGTTCTTC.